One T cell receptor (beta chain) is described in this entry. The antigen is unknown. This sample was taken from a study of cytomegalovirus exposure and HLA in healthy donors. This CDR3 has 13 residues. Germline lookup yields CDR1 MNHNY and CDR2 SVGAGI (reference sequence). V lost 11 bases to trimming and J lost 2 bases, with 13 bases between them. The study, taken as a whole, reports: First-cohort TCR clusters were later found to tend to co-occur in the roughly 130 validation repertoires. Researchers reported that a few CMV-associated chains were confirmed in vitro as CMV antigen-specific. While the bulk of TCR sequences proved rare, some public TCRs turned up in many donors.

Here immunoSEQ multiplex PCR was the method, and the copy in TCRdb shows in-frame clones only, minus some. The sample holds 260,000 or so clones, around 87% seen once. This sequence originates from a man aged 18-30 years in good health and CMV-seronegative. Material: PBMCs. This sequence joins TRBV6-6 and TRBJ1-5, with D possibly TRBD1 on 5 matching bases. In DNA form, the CDR3 reads TGTGCCGGCACAAGGGGTGGCAATCAGCCCCAGCATTTT. It is translated as CAGTRGGNQPQHF.